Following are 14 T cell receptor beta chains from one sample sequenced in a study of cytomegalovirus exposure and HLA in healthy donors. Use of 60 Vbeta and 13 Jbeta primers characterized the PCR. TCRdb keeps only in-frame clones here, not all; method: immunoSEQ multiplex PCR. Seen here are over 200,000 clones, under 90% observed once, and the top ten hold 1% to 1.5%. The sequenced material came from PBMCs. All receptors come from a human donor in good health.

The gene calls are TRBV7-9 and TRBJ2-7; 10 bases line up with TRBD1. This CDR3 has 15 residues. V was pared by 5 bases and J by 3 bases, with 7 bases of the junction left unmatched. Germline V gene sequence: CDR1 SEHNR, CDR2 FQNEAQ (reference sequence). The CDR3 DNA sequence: TGTGCCAGCAGCCAACCGGGACAGGGGATCTACGAGCAGTACTTC. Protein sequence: CASSQPGQGIYEQYF.

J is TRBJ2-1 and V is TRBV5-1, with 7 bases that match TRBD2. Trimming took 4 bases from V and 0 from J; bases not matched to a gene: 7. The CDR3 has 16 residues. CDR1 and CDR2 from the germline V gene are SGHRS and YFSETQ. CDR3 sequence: CASSADGGSSYNEQFF. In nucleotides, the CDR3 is TGCGCCAGCAGCGCCGACGGGGGGTCCTCCTACAATGAGCAGTTCTTC.

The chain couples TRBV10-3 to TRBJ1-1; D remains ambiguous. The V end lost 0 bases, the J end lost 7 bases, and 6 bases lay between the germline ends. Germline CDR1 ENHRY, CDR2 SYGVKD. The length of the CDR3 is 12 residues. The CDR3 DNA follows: TGTGCCATCAGTGAGTCGGGAGATGAAGCTTTCTTT. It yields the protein CAISESGDEAFF.

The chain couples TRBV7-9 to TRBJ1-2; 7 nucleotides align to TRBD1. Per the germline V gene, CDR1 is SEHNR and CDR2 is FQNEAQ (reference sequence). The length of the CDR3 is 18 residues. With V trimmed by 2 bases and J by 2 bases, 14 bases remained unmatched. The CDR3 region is CASSLIRREGDRNYGYTF. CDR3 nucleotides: TGTGCCAGCAGCTTAATCCGGAGGGAAGGGGACAGAAACTATGGCTACACCTTC.

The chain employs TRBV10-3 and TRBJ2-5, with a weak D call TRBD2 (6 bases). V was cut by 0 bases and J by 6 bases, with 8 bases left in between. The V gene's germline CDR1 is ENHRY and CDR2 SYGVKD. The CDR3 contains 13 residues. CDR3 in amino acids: CAISESGRKTQYF. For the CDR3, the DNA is TGTGCCATCAGTGAGTCGGGGAGGAAGACCCAGTACTTC.

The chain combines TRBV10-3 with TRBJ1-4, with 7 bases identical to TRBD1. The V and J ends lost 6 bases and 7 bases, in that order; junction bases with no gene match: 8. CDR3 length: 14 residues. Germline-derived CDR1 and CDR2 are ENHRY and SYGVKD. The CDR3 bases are TGTGCCATCAGCCCCGGAGGGGGCGGTGAAAAACTGTTTTTT. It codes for CAISPGGGGEKLFF.

The chain's CDR3 is CASSPQGAATYEQYF. The CDR3 DNA is TGTGCCAGCAGCCCCCAGGGGGCAGCGACCTACGAGCAGTACTTC. The rearrangement uses TRBV11-2 and TRBJ2-7; 8 bases line up with TRBD1. Germline CDR1 SGHAT, CDR2 FQNNGV. CDR3 length: 15 amino acids. V trimming: 5 bases; J trimming: 2 bases; junction bases outside the gene matches: 8.

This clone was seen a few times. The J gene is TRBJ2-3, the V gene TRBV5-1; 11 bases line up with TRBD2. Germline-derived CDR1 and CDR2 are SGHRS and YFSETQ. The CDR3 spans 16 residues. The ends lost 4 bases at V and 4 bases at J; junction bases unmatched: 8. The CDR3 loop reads CASSGTSGSPPDTQYF. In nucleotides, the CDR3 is TGCGCCAGCAGCGGGACTAGCGGCAGCCCCCCAGATACGCAGTATTTT.

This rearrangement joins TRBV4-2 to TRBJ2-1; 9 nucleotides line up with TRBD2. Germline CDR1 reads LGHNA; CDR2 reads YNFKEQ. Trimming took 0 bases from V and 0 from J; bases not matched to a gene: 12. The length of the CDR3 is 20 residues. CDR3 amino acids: CASSQDWLAGLNYSYNEQFF. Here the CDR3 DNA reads TGTGCCAGCAGCCAAGACTGGCTAGCGGGGCTTAATTACTCCTACAATGAGCAGTTCTTC.

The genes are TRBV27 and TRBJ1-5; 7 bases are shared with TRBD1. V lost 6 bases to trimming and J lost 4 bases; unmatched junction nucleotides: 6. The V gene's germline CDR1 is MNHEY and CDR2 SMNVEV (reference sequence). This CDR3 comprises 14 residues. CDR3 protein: CASRKGAGNQPQHF. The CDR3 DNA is TGTGCCAGCAGAAAGGGGGCTGGTAATCAGCCCCAGCATTTT.

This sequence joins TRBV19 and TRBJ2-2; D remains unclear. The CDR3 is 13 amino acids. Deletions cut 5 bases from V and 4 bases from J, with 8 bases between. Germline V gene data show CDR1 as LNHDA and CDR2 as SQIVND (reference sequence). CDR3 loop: CASSPTSTGELFF. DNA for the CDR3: TGTGCCAGTAGTCCCACTTCCACCGGGGAGCTGTTTTTT.

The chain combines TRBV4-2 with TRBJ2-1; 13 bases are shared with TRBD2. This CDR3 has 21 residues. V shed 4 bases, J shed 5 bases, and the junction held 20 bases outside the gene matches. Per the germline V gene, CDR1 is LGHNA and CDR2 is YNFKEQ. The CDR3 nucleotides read TGTGCCAGCAGCCGCTCCAGGGGGACTAGCGGGAACAGTATGAAGGACAATGAGCAGTTCTTC. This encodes CASSRSRGTSGNSMKDNEQFF.

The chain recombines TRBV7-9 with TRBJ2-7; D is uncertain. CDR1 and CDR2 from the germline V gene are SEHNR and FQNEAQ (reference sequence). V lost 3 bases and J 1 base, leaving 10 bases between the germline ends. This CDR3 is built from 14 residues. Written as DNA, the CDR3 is TGTGCCAGCAGCTTGGAGACTTTTTCCTACGAGCAGTACTTC. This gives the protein CASSLETFSYEQYF.

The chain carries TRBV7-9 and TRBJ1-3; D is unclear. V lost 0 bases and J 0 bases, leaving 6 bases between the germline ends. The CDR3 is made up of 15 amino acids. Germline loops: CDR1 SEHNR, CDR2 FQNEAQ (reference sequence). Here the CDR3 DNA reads TGTGCCAGCAGCTTAGCGGAGGGCTCTGGAAACACCATATATTTT. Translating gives CASSLAEGSGNTIYF.